The text below deals with one T cell receptor beta chain. Using immunoSEQ multiplex PCR, the repertoire was profiled, and TCRdb retains in-frame clones only, with some absent. The table lists about 1,500,000 clones, roughly 96% of them singletons, with 1% to 1.5% in the top ten. The CDR3 consists of 15 residues. Germline values: CDR1 SGHVS, CDR2 FNYEAQ. The ends were cut back, 1 base at V and 9 bases at J, with 18 bases in the middle. This entry is derived from a study of shared clonotypes between healthy human individuals. Sequencing was carried out using naive CD4+ T cells sorted from blood. The sample's subset: CD45RA+ positively selected. The chain recombines TRBV7-6 with TRBJ2-5, with D maybe TRBD1 (6 bases). This sequence was found in a man between 25 and 39 years old in good health. CDR3 DNA sequence: TGTGCCAGCAGCTTAGGCTACAGGGCCCCAAGGGCCCAGTACTTC. Encoded protein: CASSLGYRAPRAQYF.